These 8 T cell receptor beta chains originate from one sample sequenced in a study of OX40 agonist ivuxolimab in advanced cancers. Repertoires were generated with immunoSEQ multiplex PCR, while TCRdb's copy carries only in-frame clones and drops some. This sample has about 31,000 clones; roughly 90% occur once, and the top ten carry roughly 29%. The sequencing used CD4+ or CD8+ T cells sorted from blood, collected in a trial of the OX40 agonist ivuxolimab. The receptors here all came from an adult with an advanced solid tumor such as melanoma, head and neck, liver or kidney cancer.

The CDR3 DNA is TGTGCCAGCAGTTTACACACAGGAGGACGGGGAGAAGCTGAAGCTTTCTTT. Translated: CASSLHTGGRGEAEAFF. The chain joins TRBV28 to TRBJ1-1; maybe TRBD1 (5 bases). This CDR3 is built from 17 residues. V lost 2 bases and J lost 6, with 22 bases in between. Germline values: CDR1 MDHEN, CDR2 SYDVKM.

The J gene is TRBJ2-7, the V gene TRBV9; D remains ambiguous. Germline CDR1 and CDR2: SGDLS and YYNGEE. This CDR3 spans 13 amino acids. Trimming cost V 3 bases and J 2 bases, with 9 bases left between them. The CDR3 is CASSERPAYEQYF. CDR3 nucleotide sequence: TGTGCCAGCAGCGAACGACCGGCCTACGAGCAGTACTTC.

Only one count was recorded for this clone. This sequence joins TRBV9 and TRBJ2-1; 7 bases are a match to TRBD2. Germline V CDR1 and CDR2: SGDLS, YYNGEE. Trimming removed 1 base from V and 4 bases from J; junction bases left unmatched: 2. There are 14 residues in the CDR3. This CDR3 reads CASSVSSGYNEQFF. CDR3 coding DNA: TGTGCCAGCAGCGTATCTAGCGGATACAATGAGCAGTTCTTC.

This chain joins TRBV27 and TRBJ1-1; D might be TRBD1 (5 bases). The germline V gene encodes CDR1 MNHEY and CDR2 SMNVEV (reference sequence). This CDR3 is 13 amino acids long. Between the trimmed V and J ends, which lost 0 bases and 4 bases, there was a span of 6 bases. DNA for the CDR3: TGTGCCAGCAGTTTATCAAGGGGCACTGAAGCTTTCTTT. Translated: CASSLSRGTEAFF.

The gene calls are TRBV11-2 and TRBJ1-5; TRBD1 agrees at 9 bases. The germline CDR1 and CDR2 sequences are SGHAT and FQNNGV. The CDR3 runs 16 residues. Trimming at V came to 5 bases and at J to 6 bases, leaving 11 bases not matched to a gene. The CDR3 DNA reads as TGTGCCAGCAGCGCGCCGGGACAGGGCGACGCTCAGCCCCAGCATTTT. The encoded protein is CASSAPGQGDAQPQHF.

The rearrangement joins TRBV15 to TRBJ2-1; 16 nucleotides match TRBD2. Trimming removed 9 bases from V and 3 bases from J; junction bases left unmatched: 5. CDR1 is LNHNV and CDR2 is YYDKDF in the germline V gene (reference sequence). CDR3 length: 16 residues. CDR3 loop: CATGTSGRANYNEQFF. DNA of the CDR3: TGTGCCACGGGGACTAGCGGGAGGGCCAACTACAATGAGCAGTTCTTC.

J is TRBJ2-4 and V is TRBV27; no reliable D call. This CDR3 is 14 amino acids long. The germline V gene encodes CDR1 MNHEY and CDR2 SMNVEV (reference sequence). The V end was cut by 2 bases, the J end by 2 bases, with 7 bases between. CDR3 coding DNA: TGTGCCAGCAGTTTAAGTGGATCCAAAAACATTCAGTACTTC. Its protein is CASSLSGSKNIQYF.

The chain is built from TRBV5-1 and TRBJ1-5, with a possible D match to TRBD1 (5 bases). The ends were cut back, 0 bases at V and 6 bases at J, with 13 bases in the middle. This CDR3 is 15 amino acids long. CDR1 and CDR2 (germline): SGHRS, YFSETQ. CDR3 sequence: CASSLAGRAGQPQHF. In DNA, the CDR3 is TGCGCCAGCAGCTTGGCCGGCAGGGCGGGTCAGCCCCAGCATTTT.